The T cell receptor beta chain under discussion was sequenced for a study of response to subunit inactivated influenza vaccine. This clonotype was seen a few times. Its antigen is unidentified. Germline CDR1 and CDR2: DFQATT and SNEGSKA (reference sequence). The CDR3 consists of 14 residues. Trimming pared 3 bases from V and 2 bases from J, leaving 14 bases between. Study results and limitations: The authors put forward the suggestion that each seasonal influenza vaccination may bring in only a limited number of new T cells.

TCRdb processed the RT-PCR reads anew with MiXCR; each CDR3 protein has one entry. The table lists around 300,000 distinct CDR3 sequences, roughly 20% of them singletons. Sequencing was performed on PBMCs from blood, taken less than 22 months after vaccination. The gene calls are TRBV20-1 and TRBJ2-7; D is unclear. The sequence came from a man aged 50-75 years who received an inactivated influenza vaccine. The CDR3 DNA reads TGCAGTGCTAGTGCCACCGCTGGGGCCTACGAGCAGTACTTC. It yields the protein CSASATAGAYEQYF.